Listed here is a single TCR beta chain. Profiling relied on immunoSEQ multiplex PCR, and the TCRdb table lists in-frame clones only, not all of them. This table holds approximately 140,000 clones, around nine tenths found once. V trimming: 2 bases; J trimming: 4 bases; junction bases outside the gene matches: 9. There are 19 residues in the CDR3. CDR1 is SEHNR, CDR2 FQNEAQ, per germline (reference sequence). These data are taken from a study of blood T cell repertoires in COVID-19. Study details: T cells, B-cell-depleted T cells, or PBMCs provided the cDNA or gDNA that served as material.

The receptor was derived from a man over 45 with active or convalescent COVID-19. The rearrangement links TRBV7-9 to TRBJ2-2; 14 bases are a match to TRBD2. The sequenced material came from peripheral blood. The CDR3 is CASSLSTSGRARGTGELFF. The CDR3 DNA sequence: TGTGCCAGCAGCTTATCGACTAGCGGGAGGGCCCGTGGCACCGGGGAGCTGTTTTTT.